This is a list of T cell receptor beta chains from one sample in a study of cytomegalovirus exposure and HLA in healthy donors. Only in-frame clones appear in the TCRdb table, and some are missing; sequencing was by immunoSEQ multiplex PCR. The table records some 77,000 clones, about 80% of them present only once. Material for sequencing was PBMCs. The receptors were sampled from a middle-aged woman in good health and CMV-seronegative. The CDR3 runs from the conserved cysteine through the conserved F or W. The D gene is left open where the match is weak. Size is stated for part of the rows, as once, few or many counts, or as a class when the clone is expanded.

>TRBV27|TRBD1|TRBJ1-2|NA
CASRTGSANYGYTF
TGTGCCAGCAGGACAGGGAGCGCTAACTATGGCTACACCTTC
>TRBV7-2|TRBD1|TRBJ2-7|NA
CASSTRQGNYEQYF
TGTGCCAGCAGCACCAGACAGGGGAACTACGAGCAGTACTTC
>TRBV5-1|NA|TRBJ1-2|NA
CASAGAQGYGYTF
TGCGCCAGCGCGGGGGCCCAGGGATATGGCTACACCTTC
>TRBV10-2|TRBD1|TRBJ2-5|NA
CATWTGSQETQYF
TGCGCCACCTGGACAGGCTCCCAAGAGACCCAGTACTTC
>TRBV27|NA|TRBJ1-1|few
CASSYRRNTEAFF
TGTGCCAGCAGTTACAGGAGGAACACTGAAGCTTTCTTT
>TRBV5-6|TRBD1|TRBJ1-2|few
CASSFGTGGFNYGYTF
TGTGCCAGCAGCTTCGGGACAGGGGGTTTTAACTATGGCTACACCTTC
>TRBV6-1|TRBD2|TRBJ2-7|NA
CASSAGRDLLIYEQYF
TGTGCCAGCAGTGCTGGGAGGGACCTACTAATCTACGAGCAGTACTTC
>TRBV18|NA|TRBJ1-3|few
CASSPIDKAGNTIYF
TGTGCCAGCTCGCCAATCGACAAGGCTGGAAACACCATATATTTT
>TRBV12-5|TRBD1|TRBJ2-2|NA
CASGLVVGDRGPGELFF
TGTGCTAGTGGTTTGGTTGTTGGGGACAGGGGGCCCGGGGAGCTGTTTTTT
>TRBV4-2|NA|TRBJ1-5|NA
CASSAVTANSNQPQHF
TGTGCCAGCAGCGCAGTAACAGCTAATAGCAATCAGCCCCAGCATTTT
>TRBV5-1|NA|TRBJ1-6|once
CASSTRGEGTSPLHF
TGCGCCAGCAGCACCCGAGGAGAGGGAACCTCACCCCTCCACTTT
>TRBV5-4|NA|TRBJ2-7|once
CASSRGYEQYF
TGTGCCAGCTCCCGGGGTTACGAGCAGTACTTC
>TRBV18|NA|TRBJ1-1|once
CASSSQVSNTEAFF
TGTGCCAGCTCATCGCAGGTATCTAACACTGAAGCTTTCTTT
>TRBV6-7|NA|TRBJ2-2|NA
CASSYSIGITGFGVNTGELFF
TGTGCCAGCAGTTACTCGATTGGAATTACAGGGTTCGGGGTGAACACCGGGGAGCTGTTTTTT
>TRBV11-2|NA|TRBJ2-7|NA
CASSADTYEQYF
TGTGCCAGCTCTGCGGATACCTACGAGCAGTACTTC
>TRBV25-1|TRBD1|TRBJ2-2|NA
CASRNRGKGETGELFF
TGTGCCAGCAGAAACAGGGGGAAGGGGGAGACCGGGGAGCTGTTTTTT
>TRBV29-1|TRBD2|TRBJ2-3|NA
CSVEDGGLAGERASTDTQYF
TGCAGCGTTGAAGATGGTGGACTAGCGGGAGAAAGGGCTAGCACAGATACGCAGTATTTT
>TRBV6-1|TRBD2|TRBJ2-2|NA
CASRKSGGNTGELFF
TGTGCCAGCAGGAAAAGCGGGGGGAACACCGGGGAGCTGTTTTTT
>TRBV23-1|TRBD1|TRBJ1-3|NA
CASSGGGQGPGNTIYF
TGCGCCAGCAGTGGCGGAGGACAGGGCCCTGGAAACACCATATATTTT
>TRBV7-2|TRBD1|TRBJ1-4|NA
CASSQGAENEKLFF
TGTGCCAGCTCACAGGGGGCGGAAAATGAAAAACTGTTTTTT
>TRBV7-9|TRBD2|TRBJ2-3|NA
CASSEGLAEEYF
TGTGCCAGCAGCGAGGGACTAGCGGAGGAGTATTTT
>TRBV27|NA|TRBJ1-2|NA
CASSRDRYSGYTF
TGTGCCAGCAGTCGAGACAGATATTCTGGCTACACCTTC
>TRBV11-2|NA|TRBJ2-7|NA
CASSLLASYEQYF
TGTGCCAGCAGCTTACTAGCGTCCTACGAGCAGTACTTC
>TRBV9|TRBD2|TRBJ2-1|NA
CASSARPTSGSSYNEQFF
TGTGCCAGCAGCGCCCGCCCGACTAGCGGAAGCTCCTACAATGAGCAGTTCTTC
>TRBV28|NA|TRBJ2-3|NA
CASSFVRAADTQYF
TGTGCCAGCAGTTTTGTCAGGGCGGCAGATACGCAGTATTTT
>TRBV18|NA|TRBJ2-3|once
CASSPRMESADTQYF
TGTGCCAGCTCACCACGGATGGAGTCAGCAGATACGCAGTATTTT
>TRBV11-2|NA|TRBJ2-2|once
CASSLGSGELFF
TGTGCCAGCAGCTTAGGTAGTGGGGAGCTGTTTTTT
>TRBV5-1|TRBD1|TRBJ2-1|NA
CASSLRTGQGDNEQFF
TGCGCCAGCAGCTTGAGGACGGGACAGGGAGACAATGAGCAGTTCTTC
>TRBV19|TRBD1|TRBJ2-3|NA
CATMRGPSTDTQYF
TGTGCCACAATGAGGGGGCCGAGCACAGATACGCAGTATTTT
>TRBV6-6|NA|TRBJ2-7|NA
CASRPSQPRSSYEQYF
TGTGCCAGCAGACCCTCTCAGCCACGGAGCTCCTACGAGCAGTACTTC
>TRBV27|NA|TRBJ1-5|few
CASGTGDGNQPQHF
TGTGCCAGCGGGACTGGGGACGGCAATCAGCCCCAGCATTTT
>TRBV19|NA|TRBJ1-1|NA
CASSPQVGTEAFF
TGTGCCAGTAGTCCTCAGGTTGGCACTGAAGCTTTCTTT
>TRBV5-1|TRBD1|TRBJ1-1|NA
CASSFLGQGPNTEAFF
TGCGCCAGCAGCTTTTTGGGACAGGGACCGAACACTGAAGCTTTCTTT
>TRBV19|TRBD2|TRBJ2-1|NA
CASSIDLRTSGGLLEDEQFF
TGTGCCAGTAGTATAGACCTCCGGACTAGCGGGGGGCTCCTAGAGGATGAGCAGTTCTTC
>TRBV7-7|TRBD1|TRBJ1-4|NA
CASSLVGTVANEKLFF
TGTGCTAGCAGCTTAGTAGGGACAGTAGCTAATGAAAAACTGTTTTTT
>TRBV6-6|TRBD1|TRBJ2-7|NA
CASSSGTGLYEQYF
TGTGCCAGCAGTTCCGGGACAGGACTCTACGAGCAGTACTTC
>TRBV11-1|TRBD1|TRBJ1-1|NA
CASSFLPGGRDEAFF
TGTGCCAGCAGCTTCCTACCAGGGGGGCGCGATGAAGCTTTCTTT
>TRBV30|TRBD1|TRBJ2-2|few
CAWRDETGNKLFF
TGTGCCTGGAGAGACGAGACAGGGAATAAGCTGTTTTTT
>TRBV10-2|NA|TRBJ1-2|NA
CASSPPTFGYTF
TGCGCCAGCAGTCCCCCGACATTTGGCTACACCTTC
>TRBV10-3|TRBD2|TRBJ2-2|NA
CAISASGANTGELFF
TGTGCCATCAGTGCTAGCGGGGCGAACACCGGGGAGCTGTTTTTT
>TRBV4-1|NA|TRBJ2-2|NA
CASIGGMFF
TGCGCCAGCATCGGCGGGATGTTTTTT
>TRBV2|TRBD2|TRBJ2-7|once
CASRKELAGGAHEQYF
TGTGCCAGCAGAAAAGAATTAGCGGGAGGCGCCCACGAGCAGTACTTC
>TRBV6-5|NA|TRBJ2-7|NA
CASSYSIQGSYEQYF
TGTGCCAGCAGTTACTCGATACAGGGCTCCTACGAGCAGTACTTC
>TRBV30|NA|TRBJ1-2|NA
CAWSGVRVDGYTF
TGTGCCTGGAGTGGCGTCCGGGTAGATGGCTACACCTTC
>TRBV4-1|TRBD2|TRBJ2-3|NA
CASSPTSGGLDYIDTQYF
TGCGCCAGCAGCCCAACTAGCGGGGGGTTGGACTATATAGATACGCAGTATTTT
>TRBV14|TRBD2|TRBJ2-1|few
CASSPGLAYREQFF
TGTGCCAGCAGCCCGGGACTAGCCTATAGAGAGCAGTTCTTC
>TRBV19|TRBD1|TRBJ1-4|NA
CASSPPGQLNEKLFF
TGTGCCAGTAGTCCGCCGGGACAGCTTAATGAAAAACTGTTTTTT
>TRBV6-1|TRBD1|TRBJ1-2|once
CASRSGTGSGYTF
TGTGCCAGCAGGTCCGGGACAGGGTCTGGCTACACCTTC
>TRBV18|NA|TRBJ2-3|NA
CASSRLSTGSPSTDTQYF
TGTGCCAGCTCCAGACTGTCGACGGGGAGCCCTAGCACAGATACGCAGTATTTT
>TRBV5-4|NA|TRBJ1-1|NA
CASSSQAAENTEAFF
TGTGCCAGCAGCTCCCAAGCAGCGGAGAACACTGAAGCTTTCTTT
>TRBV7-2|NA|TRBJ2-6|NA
CASSLVGNGRTGGANVLTF
TGTGCCAGCAGCTTAGTGGGGAATGGGAGGACGGGGGGGGCCAACGTCCTGACTTTC
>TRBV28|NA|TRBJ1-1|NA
CASSWGRNTEAFF
TGTGCCAGCAGTTGGGGCAGGAACACTGAAGCTTTCTTT